This T cell receptor (beta chain) came from a study of T-cell memory formation after mild COVID-19. As for the study in general: Largely, TCR clusters stayed within a single donor. Overall study findings and caveats: CD4+ bias marked clones expanding day 15 to 37, unlike balanced contracting clones.

V shed 3 bases, J shed 3 bases, and the junction held 3 bases outside the gene matches. The CDR3 runs to 15 residues. The V gene's germline CDR1 is SGDLS and CDR2 YYNGEE. TCRdb re-called the 5' RACE reads through MiXCR, storing one row per CDR3 protein. The repertoire holds more than 300,000 distinct CDR3 sequences, with roughly an eighth as singletons. The sample holds a few counts of this clonotype. Its antigen is unidentified. The receptor comes from a man between 18 and 35 years old who had mild COVID-19 (a few samples of this study predate the infection). Cell type and time point are not known. This chain uses TRBV9 with TRBJ2-1; 10 bases match TRBD2. Input material: PBMCs or a T cell subset sorted from them (not recorded which). DNA of the CDR3: TGTGCCAGCAGCGCAGCGGGGGGGATCTACAATGAGCAGTTCTTC. Encoded protein: CASSAAGGIYNEQFF. The variable domain in full, completed from reference TRBV9 and TRBJ2-1, reads DSGVTQTPKHLITATGQRVTLRCSPRSGDLSVYWYQQSLDQGLQFLIQYYNGEERAKGNILERFSAQQFPDLHSELNLSSLELGDSALYFCASSAAGGIYNEQFFGPGTRLTVL.